What follows are 30 T cell receptor beta chains derived from one specimen sequenced in a study of blood T cell repertoires in COVID-19. The method was immunoSEQ multiplex PCR; TCRdb's version includes in-frame clones alone and lacks a portion of them. The sample contains under 200,000 clones, around 87% of which appear only once. The sequencing sample was made of peripheral blood. These receptors came from a middle-aged man with active or convalescent COVID-19.

The chain is built from TRBV25-1 and TRBJ1-2; 7 nucleotides line up with TRBD1. The CDR3 runs to 11 residues. Trimming at V came to 10 bases and at J to 4 bases, leaving 3 bases not matched to a gene. Germline lookup yields CDR1 MGHDK and CDR2 SYGVNS. The CDR3 protein is CAISGGYGYTF. The DNA of the CDR3 is TGTGCCATCTCAGGGGGCTATGGCTACACCTTC.

J is TRBJ2-3 and V is TRBV9, with D perhaps TRBD2 (7 bases). V shed 3 bases and J shed 7 bases, with 15 bases lying between them. The CDR3 spans 14 residues. In germline, CDR1 is SGDLS, CDR2 YYNGEE. CDR3 region: CASSGLRGGNTQYF. The DNA for the CDR3 is TGTGCCAGCAGCGGCCTAAGGGGGGGAAATACGCAGTATTTT.

V usage is TRBV20-1 and J usage is TRBJ1-1; no reliable D call. Trimming shortened V by 3 bases and J by 0 bases, and 8 bases separated the two germline ends. This CDR3 is built from 13 residues. Per the germline V gene, CDR1 is DFQATT and CDR2 is SNEGSKA (reference sequence). As DNA, the CDR3 is TGCAGTGCTAGTATTCGGGTGAACACTGAAGCTTTCTTT. This sequence encodes CSASIRVNTEAFF.

The V gene is TRBV7-8, the J gene TRBJ1-3; D uncertain. The CDR3 spans 16 residues. The V end lost 4 bases, the J end lost 4 bases, and 17 bases lay between the germline ends. CDR1 and CDR2 from the germline V gene are SGHVS and FQNEAQ. The CDR3 DNA reads as TGTGCCAGCAGCTCCCGCGGTGGAGTAAGGGGAAACACCATATATTTT. Translating gives CASSSRGGVRGNTIYF.

The chain uses TRBV6-2 or TRBV6-3 and TRBJ1-6, with a possible D match to TRBD1 (6 bases). The CDR3 extends over 17 amino acids. V dropped 7 bases and J dropped 10 bases, with 26 bases sitting between them. CDR1 is MNHEY and CDR2 is SVGEGT in the germline V gene. The CDR3 DNA is TGTGCCAGCACCCCCACTGGGGGCAGGGGTCTATCCTCACCCCTCCACTTT. It encodes CASTPTGGRGLSSPLHF.

The CDR3: CASSLILGGETQYF. In DNA, the CDR3 is TGTGCCAGCAGCTTGATCCTTGGAGGAGAGACCCAGTACTTC. J is TRBJ2-5 and V is TRBV5-6; D possibly corresponds to TRBD2 (5 bases). The V end was cut by 1 base, the J end by 4 bases, with 11 bases between. The length of the CDR3 is 14 residues. Germline-derived CDR1 and CDR2 are SGHDT and YYEEEE.

The V call is TRBV6-6, the J call TRBJ1-5; no definite D call. V lost 6 bases and J 3 bases, leaving 18 bases between the germline ends. CDR1 and CDR2 (germline): MNHNY, SVGAGI (reference sequence). CDR3 length: 16 residues. CDR3 amino acids: CASRGIGDPYNQPQHF. CDR3 nucleotide sequence: TGTGCCAGCAGGGGGATCGGGGATCCTTACAATCAGCCCCAGCATTTT.

The genes are TRBV6-2 or TRBV6-3 and TRBJ2-3, with D possibly TRBD2 on 6 matching bases. The germline gives CDR1 MNHEY, CDR2 SVGEGT. Trimming removed 2 bases at V and 5 bases at J, with 11 bases between. This CDR3 is built from 14 residues. The CDR3 bases are TGTGCCAGCAGTTACACTAGCCATCGAGATACGCAGTATTTT. Amino acid sequence: CASSYTSHRDTQYF.

The chain is built from TRBV6-5 and TRBJ2-1; 7 bases line up with TRBD1. After removal of 10 bases from V and 2 bases from J, the junction contained 8 bases not matched to a gene. Germline loops: CDR1 MNHEY, CDR2 SVGAGI. The CDR3 consists of 14 residues. The CDR3 protein is CATYWDSAYNEQFF. The CDR3 DNA is TGTGCCACCTACTGGGACAGCGCCTACAATGAGCAGTTCTTC.

This clone occurred a few times. The V gene is TRBV29-1, the J gene TRBJ2-7; no definite D call. This CDR3 is 11 amino acids long. V dropped 7 bases and J dropped 3 bases, with 10 bases sitting between them. The germline CDR1 and CDR2 sequences are SQVTM and ANQGSEA. The CDR3, as DNA: TGCAGCGCCCACGGCGGCTACGAGCAGTACTTC. As protein: CSAHGGYEQYF.

V is TRBV4-1 and J is TRBJ1-6; the D is unclear. V lost 2 bases and J 6 bases, leaving 14 bases between the germline ends. The CDR3 consists of 16 residues. The germline V gene has CDR1 MGHRA and CDR2 YSYEKL. CDR3 in DNA: TGCGCCAGCAGCCAACCCTTCCGGGAGACTAATTCACCCCTCCACTTT. Protein: CASSQPFRETNSPLHF.

This clone was seen a single time. The chain uses TRBV16 and TRBJ1-6; tentative D call: TRBD1 (5 bases). In germline, CDR1 is KGHSY, CDR2 FQNENV. The CDR3 has 15 amino acids. The V gene lost 5 bases and the J gene lost 6 bases, with 14 bases spanning the gap. CDR3 amino acids: CASSSRQTFNSPLHF. In DNA form, the CDR3 reads TGTGCCAGCAGCTCCCGACAGACTTTTAATTCACCCCTCCACTTT.

The chain joins TRBV30 to TRBJ1-2, with D possibly TRBD1 on 6 matching bases. The V end lost 5 bases, the J end lost 3 bases, and 13 bases lay between the germline ends. CDR1 is GTSNPN, CDR2 SVGIG, per germline (reference sequence). There are 13 residues in the CDR3. The CDR3, as DNA: TGTGCCTGGGCCGGGACACGGGACTATGGCTACACCTTC. Residues: CAWAGTRDYGYTF.

The V call is TRBV5-1, the J call TRBJ1-6; 8 nucleotides align to TRBD1. The CDR3 contains 16 residues. Germline V gene data show CDR1 as SGHRS and CDR2 as YFSETQ. V was clipped by 4 bases and J by 9 bases; unmatched bases: 12. The CDR3 DNA follows: TGCGCCAGCAGCCCAGCGCCAGGGGGCTTCGGTTCACCCCTCCACTTT. It is translated as CASSPAPGGFGSPLHF.

V gene TRBV2 combines with J gene TRBJ1-2, with 10 nucleotides matching TRBD1. Germline CDR1 is SNHLY and CDR2 is FYNNEI. Losses at the gene ends were 6 bases for V and 5 bases for J; bases not matched to a gene: 9. This CDR3 region has 15 residues. The CDR3 reads CASSGDRGTFYGYTF. CDR3 sequence (DNA): TGTGCCAGCAGCGGGGACAGGGGAACTTTTTATGGCTACACCTTC.

The CDR3 reads CASSQESQGGSGRSLHF. The CDR3 nucleotides read TGCGCCAGCAGCCAAGAATCACAGGGGGGATCGGGCAGGTCCCTCCACTTT. This chain joins TRBV4-3 and TRBJ1-6; 8 nucleotides match TRBD1. CDR1 is LGHNA and CDR2 is YSLEER in the germline V gene. This CDR3 is built from 17 residues. The J segment lost 14 bases and the V segment lost 0 bases, leaving 15 bases of the junction unmatched.

The gene calls are TRBV30 and TRBJ1-2; D gene uncertain. Trimming shortened V by 5 bases and J by 3 bases, and 19 bases separated the two germline ends. The V gene's germline CDR1 is GTSNPN and CDR2 SVGIG (reference sequence). The CDR3 contains 15 residues. CDR3 loop: CAWATEGELYYGYTF. CDR3 DNA sequence: TGTGCCTGGGCTACTGAGGGTGAACTATACTATGGCTACACCTTC.

The chain recombines TRBV6-6 with TRBJ2-7, with 7 nucleotides matching TRBD2. The CDR3 sequence is 17 residues long. Germline V gene data show CDR1 as MNHNY and CDR2 as SVGAGI (reference sequence). Losses at the gene ends were 5 bases for V and 1 base for J; bases not matched to a gene: 14. The CDR3 protein is CASSHTPIGGGSYEQYF. Written as DNA, the CDR3 is TGTGCCAGCAGTCATACGCCGATTGGGGGGGGTTCCTACGAGCAGTACTTC.

The chain couples TRBV7-9 to TRBJ1-1; 11 bases fit TRBD1. Germline values: CDR1 SEHNR, CDR2 FQNEAQ (reference sequence). This CDR3 is built from 16 residues. V lost 3 bases and J lost 7; bases outside the gene matches: 10. The CDR3 DNA reads TGTGCCAGCAGCTTTAGGGACAGGGGGTATTGGAGTGAAGCTTTCTTT. As protein: CASSFRDRGYWSEAFF.

The chain is built from TRBV13 and TRBJ2-7; 8 nucleotides match TRBD2. The ends lost 3 bases at V and 6 bases at J; junction bases unmatched: 7. In germline, CDR1 is PRHDT, CDR2 FYEKMQ (reference sequence). The CDR3 has 14 amino acids. CDR3 residues: CASSFGGARGEQYF. The CDR3 DNA is TGTGCCAGCAGCTTCGGGGGGGCTCGGGGCGAGCAGTACTTC.

This clone was observed once. J is TRBJ1-2 and V is TRBV5-6; possibly TRBD1 for D (5 bases). This CDR3 region has 13 residues. V was cut by 2 bases and J by 3 bases, with 8 bases left in between. Germline V gene data show CDR1 as SGHDT and CDR2 as YYEEEE. Here the CDR3 DNA reads TGTGCCAGCAGCTTACGACAGTACTATGGCTACACCTTC. Translating it yields CASSLRQYYGYTF.

The rearrangement links TRBV10-3 to TRBJ2-1, with TRBD2 matching over 10 bases. Germline V gene lookup returns CDR1 ENHRY and CDR2 SYGVKD. The junction had 2 bases not matched to a gene; V was cut back by 4 bases and J by 8 bases. The CDR3 totals 13 residues. The DNA of the CDR3 is TGTGCCATCAGTGTAGCGGGGGGCGATGAGCAGTTCTTC. Protein sequence: CAISVAGGDEQFF.

This clone showed up just a few times. V gene TRBV11-2 combines with J gene TRBJ1-5, with a possible D match to TRBD1 (5 bases). Germline V gives CDR1 SGHAT, CDR2 FQNNGV. V was shortened by 5 bases and J by 7 bases, with 15 bases between the two germline ends. The CDR3 totals 14 residues. The CDR3 spells CASSRNGGEQPQHF. CDR3 in DNA: TGTGCCAGCAGCCGGAATGGGGGGGAGCAGCCCCAGCATTTT.

The chain links TRBV6-7 to TRBJ2-6, with D possibly being TRBD1 (5 bases). TRBV6-7 is an ORF, with its function uncertain. The CDR3 covers 16 residues. The V and J ends lost 5 bases and 2 bases respectively, with 13 bases between them. The CDR3 DNA is TGTGCCAGCAGTCCGCCCAGGGCCCCTGGGGCCAACGTCCTGACTTTC. Encoded protein: CASSPPRAPGANVLTF.

J is TRBJ1-5 and V is TRBV19, with TRBD1 identical over 7 bases. CDR3 length equals 15 residues. V lost 3 bases, J lost 6 bases, and 8 bases stayed unmatched. Germline lookup yields CDR1 LNHDA and CDR2 SQIVND (reference sequence). CDR3 coding DNA: TGTGCCAGTAGTATTGGCAGGGGGTATGGTCAGCCCCAGCATTTT. Amino acid sequence: CASSIGRGYGQPQHF.

The chain uses TRBV7-6 and TRBJ2-3, with 8 bases fitting TRBD2. The CDR3 has 15 residues. J was trimmed by 4 bases and V by 1 base; bases with no gene match: 4. Germline V gene lookup returns CDR1 SGHVS and CDR2 FNYEAQ. Written as DNA, the CDR3 is TGTGCCAGCAGCTTAGGGACTAGCTTTGCAGATACGCAGTATTTT. Translated: CASSLGTSFADTQYF.

This clone appeared once. This chain joins TRBV30 and TRBJ1-6, with D maybe TRBD1 (5 bases). Germline CDR1 is GTSNPN and CDR2 is SVGIG (reference sequence). The CDR3 is 15 amino acids. The germline V and J ends were trimmed by 2 bases and 9 bases, with 17 bases remaining between them. The CDR3 DNA reads as TGTGCCTGGAGTACCCTAGGGCAGGGTGTTTCACCCCTCCACTTT. Translating gives CAWSTLGQGVSPLHF.

The DNA of the CDR3 is TGTGCCAGCAGCTTAGGCGGGGGGGCCGGGGAGCTGTTTTTT. This encodes CASSLGGGAGELFF. This chain connects TRBV7-2 to TRBJ2-2, with TRBD2 matching over 9 bases. Germline V gives CDR1 SGHTA, CDR2 FQGNSA. The CDR3 sequence is 14 residues long. With V trimmed by 1 base and J by 6 bases, 0 bases remained unmatched.

The chain combines TRBV2 with TRBJ1-6; 8 bases align to TRBD1. Trimming at V came to 5 bases and at J to 5 bases, leaving 5 bases not matched to a gene. There are 15 residues in the CDR3. Germline V gene data show CDR1 as SNHLY and CDR2 as FYNNEI. The CDR3 region has the DNA TGTGCCAGCAGTCTGGACAGGGTGAATAATTCACCCCTCCACTTT. Translated: CASSLDRVNNSPLHF.

The chain joins TRBV5-4 to TRBJ1-1; 8 bases map to TRBD1. V shed 4 bases, J shed 1 base, and the junction held 3 bases outside the gene matches. Germline loops: CDR1 SGHNT, CDR2 YYREEE (reference sequence). The CDR3 contains 14 residues. The CDR3 protein is CASSIGTGNTEAFF. In DNA, the CDR3 is TGTGCCAGCAGCATAGGGACAGGGAACACTGAAGCTTTCTTT.